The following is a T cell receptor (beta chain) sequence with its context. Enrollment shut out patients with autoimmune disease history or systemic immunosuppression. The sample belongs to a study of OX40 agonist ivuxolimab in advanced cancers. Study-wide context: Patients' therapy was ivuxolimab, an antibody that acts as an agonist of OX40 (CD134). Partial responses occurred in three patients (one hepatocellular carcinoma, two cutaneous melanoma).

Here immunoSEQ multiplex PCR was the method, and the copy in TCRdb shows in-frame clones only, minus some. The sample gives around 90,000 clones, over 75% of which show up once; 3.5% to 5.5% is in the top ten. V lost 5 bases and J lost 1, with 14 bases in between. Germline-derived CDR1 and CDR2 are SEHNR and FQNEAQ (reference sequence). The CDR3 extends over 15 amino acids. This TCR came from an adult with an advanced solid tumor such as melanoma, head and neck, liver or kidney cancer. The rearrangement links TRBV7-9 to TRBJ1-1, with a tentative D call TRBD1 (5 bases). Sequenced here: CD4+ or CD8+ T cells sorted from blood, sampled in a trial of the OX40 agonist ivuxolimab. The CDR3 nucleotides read TGTGCCAGCAGCCTAGAGGGGTTCGGGAACACTGAAGCTTTCTTT. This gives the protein CASSLEGFGNTEAFF.